This T cell receptor beta chain derives from a study of blood T cell repertoires in COVID-19. Study processing details: Reference gene primer amplification gave estimated nucleated cell counts. Generated by immunoSEQ multiplex PCR, the TCRdb table keeps only in-frame clones and is missing some. The DNA gave D and trimming, while V, J and clone size come from that table. Found here are 150,000 to 200,000 clones, 75% to 90% of them singletons; the top ten hold about 7.1%. The TCR was taken from a woman aged 70-85 years with COVID-19, enrolled during active disease. Sequencing used peripheral blood.

CDR3 region: CASSLESYTEAFF. Written as DNA, the CDR3 is TGTGCCAGCAGCTTAGAAAGCTACACTGAAGCTTTCTTT. The rearrangement uses TRBV7-8 and TRBJ1-1; D ambiguous. V lost 1 base to trimming and J lost 3 bases, with 6 bases between them. From germline, CDR1 is SGHVS and CDR2 FQNEAQ. The CDR3 is made up of 13 amino acids.